The following is a T cell receptor beta chain sequence with its context. The length of the CDR3 is 15 residues. Per germline, CDR1 LGHDT and CDR2 YNNKEL (reference sequence). The germline V and J ends were trimmed by 3 bases and 1 base, with 13 bases remaining between them. This specimen belongs to a study of blood T cell repertoires in COVID-19. This table comes from immunoSEQ multiplex PCR, and its TCRdb copy is limited to in-frame clones, with some not included. Here the sample spans 250,000 to 300,000 clones, 88% being singletons. This rearrangement joins TRBV3-1 (or the pseudogene TRBV3-2) to TRBJ2-7; D not certain. The material sequenced was PBMCs or T cells enriched from blood (not recorded which). The TCR comes from a woman aged 30 to 39 who had recovered from COVID-19. This CDR3 is CASSHPYGLSYEQYF. The DNA for the CDR3 is TGTGCCAGCAGCCACCCATACGGTCTTTCCTACGAGCAGTACTTC.